This T cell receptor beta chain was profiled in a study of blood T cell repertoires in COVID-19. About the research overall: The analysed material was cDNA or gDNA that came from T cells, B-cell-depleted T cells, or PBMCs.

The germline CDR1 and CDR2 sequences are SGHVS and FQNEAQ. Trimming cost V 5 bases and J 0 bases, with 4 bases left between them. The CDR3 covers 12 residues. Original handling: Nucleated cell counts were estimated from reference gene primer amplification. The method was immunoSEQ multiplex PCR; TCRdb's version includes in-frame clones alone and lacks a portion of them. V and J calls and clone size are copied from that table; D and trimming were computed from the DNA. The sample has over 250,000 clones; 83% are singletons. V gene TRBV7-8 combines with J gene TRBJ2-5; D not certain. The sequenced sample consisted of peripheral blood. The sequence derives from a woman aged 50 to 60 who had recovered from COVID-19. The CDR3 nucleotides are TGTGCCAGCAGCCCCTACCAAGAGACCCAGTACTTC. It is translated as CASSPYQETQYF.